This TCR beta chain is drawn from a study of T cell repertoires in cytomegalovirus infection. Each CDR3 protein is one row after TCRdb ran MiXCR on the reads. Here the sample spans a few hundred thousand distinct CDR3 sequences, under 25% being singletons. This CDR3 contains 16 residues. Germline V gene sequence: CDR1 MDHEN, CDR2 SYDVKM. Between the trimmed V and J ends, which lost 7 bases and 0 bases, there was a span of 17 bases. This clonotype came up a few times. The receptor was derived from a human donor in good health (CMV status not recorded). Some clones in this sample may be carry-over from other donors' samples. V usage is TRBV28 and J usage is TRBJ2-3; possibly TRBD1 for D (5 bases). The sample taken for sequencing was CD8+ T cells from PBMCs. This chain's CDR3 is CASIQGVIRSTDTQYF. DNA for the CDR3: TGTGCCAGCATCCAAGGGGTAATTCGTAGCACAGATACGCAGTATTTT.